Here is one T cell receptor (beta chain) with its context. The data derive from a study of blood T cell repertoires in COVID-19. The V gene's germline CDR1 is MNHEY and CDR2 SVGEGT. The CDR3 totals 14 residues. V was trimmed by 5 bases and J by 4 bases, leaving 14 bases between them. Repertoires were generated with immunoSEQ multiplex PCR, while TCRdb's copy carries only in-frame clones and drops some. Of approximately 88,000 clones listed, around 80% are singletons. Sequencing was done on a sample of peripheral blood. This sequence joins TRBV6-2 or TRBV6-3 and TRBJ1-1; possibly TRBD1 for D (6 bases). The TCR comes from a man between 50 and 59 years old who had recovered from COVID-19. Here the CDR3 DNA reads TGTGCCAGCAGTGTACAGGGAAGGCGCACTGAAGCTTTCTTT. Translated: CASSVQGRRTEAFF.